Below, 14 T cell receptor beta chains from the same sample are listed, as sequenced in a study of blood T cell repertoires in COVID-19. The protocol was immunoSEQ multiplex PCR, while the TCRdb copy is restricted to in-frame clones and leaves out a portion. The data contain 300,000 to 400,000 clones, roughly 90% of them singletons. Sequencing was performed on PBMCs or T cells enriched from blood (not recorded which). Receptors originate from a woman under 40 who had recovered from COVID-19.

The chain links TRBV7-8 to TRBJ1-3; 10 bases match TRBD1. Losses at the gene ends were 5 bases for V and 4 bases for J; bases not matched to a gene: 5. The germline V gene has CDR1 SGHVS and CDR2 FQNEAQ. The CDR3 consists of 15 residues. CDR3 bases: TGTGCCAGCAGCACCGACAGGGGGCCGGGAAACACCATATATTTT. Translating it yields CASSTDRGPGNTIYF.

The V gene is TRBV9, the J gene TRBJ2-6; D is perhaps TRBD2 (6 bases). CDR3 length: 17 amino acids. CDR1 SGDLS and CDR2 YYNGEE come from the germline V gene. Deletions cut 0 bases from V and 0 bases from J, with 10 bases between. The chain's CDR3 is CASSVAVGSSGANVLTF. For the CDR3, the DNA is TGTGCCAGCAGCGTAGCTGTCGGGAGCTCTGGGGCCAACGTCCTGACTTTC.

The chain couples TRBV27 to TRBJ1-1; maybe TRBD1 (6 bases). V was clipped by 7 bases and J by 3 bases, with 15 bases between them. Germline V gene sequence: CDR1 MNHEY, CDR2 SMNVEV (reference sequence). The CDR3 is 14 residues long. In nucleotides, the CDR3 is TGTGCCAGCACCACAGGACAGAGCTACACTGAAGCTTTCTTT. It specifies CASTTGQSYTEAFF.

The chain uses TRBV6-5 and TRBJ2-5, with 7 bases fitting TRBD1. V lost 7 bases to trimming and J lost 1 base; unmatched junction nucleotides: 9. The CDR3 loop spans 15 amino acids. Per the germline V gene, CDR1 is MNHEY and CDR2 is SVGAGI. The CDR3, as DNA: TGTGCCAGCACCTCACGGTACAGGGGCCAAGAGACCCAGTACTTC. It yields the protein CASTSRYRGQETQYF.

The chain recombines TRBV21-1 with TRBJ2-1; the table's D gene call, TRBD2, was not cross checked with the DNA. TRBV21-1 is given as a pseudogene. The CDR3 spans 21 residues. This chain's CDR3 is CASSKDSPQNSASSSYNEQFF. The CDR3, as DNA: TGTGCCAGCAGCAAAGACAGTCCTCAAAATAGCGCCTCGAGCTCCTACAATGAGCAGTTCTTC.

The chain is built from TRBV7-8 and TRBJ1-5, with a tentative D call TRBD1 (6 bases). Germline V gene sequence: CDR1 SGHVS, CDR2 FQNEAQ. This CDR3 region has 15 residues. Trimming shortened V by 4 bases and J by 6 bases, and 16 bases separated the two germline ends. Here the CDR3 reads CASSSGVGDTQPQHF. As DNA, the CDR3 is TGTGCCAGCAGCTCCGGGGTGGGGGACACTCAGCCCCAGCATTTT.

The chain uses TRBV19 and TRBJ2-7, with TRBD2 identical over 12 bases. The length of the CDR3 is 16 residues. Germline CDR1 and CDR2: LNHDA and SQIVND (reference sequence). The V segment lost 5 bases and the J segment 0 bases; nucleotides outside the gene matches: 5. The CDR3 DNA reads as TGTGCCAGTAGTCTCCGGACTAGCGGGGCCTCCTACGAGCAGTACTTC. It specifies CASSLRTSGASYEQYF.

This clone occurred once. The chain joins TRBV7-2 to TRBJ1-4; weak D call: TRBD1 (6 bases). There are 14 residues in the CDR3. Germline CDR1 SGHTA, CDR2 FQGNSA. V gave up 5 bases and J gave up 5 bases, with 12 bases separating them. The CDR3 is CASSESGTNEKLFF. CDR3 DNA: TGTGCCAGCAGCGAAAGCGGGACAAATGAAAAACTGTTTTTT.

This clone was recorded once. The CDR3 loop is CASNQGGEQFF. As DNA, the CDR3 is TGTGCCAGTAATCAAGGCGGTGAGCAGTTCTTC. This sequence joins TRBV12-3 or TRBV12-4 and TRBJ2-1; D unclear. The CDR3 extends over 11 amino acids. Trimming took off 9 bases at V and 9 bases at J, with 12 bases between the two ends.

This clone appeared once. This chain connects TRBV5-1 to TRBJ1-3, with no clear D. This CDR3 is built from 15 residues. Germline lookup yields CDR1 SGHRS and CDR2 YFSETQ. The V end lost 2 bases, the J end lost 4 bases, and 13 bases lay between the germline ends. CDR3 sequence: CASSLGGSGGNTIYF. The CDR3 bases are TGCGCCAGCAGCTTAGGAGGATCGGGAGGAAACACCATATATTTT. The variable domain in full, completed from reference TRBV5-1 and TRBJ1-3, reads KAGVTQTPRYLIKTRGQQVTLSCSPISGHRSVSWYQQTPGQGLQFLFEYFSETQRNKGNFPGRFSGRQFSNSRSEMNVSTLELGDSALYLCASSLGGSGGNTIYFGEGSWLTVV.

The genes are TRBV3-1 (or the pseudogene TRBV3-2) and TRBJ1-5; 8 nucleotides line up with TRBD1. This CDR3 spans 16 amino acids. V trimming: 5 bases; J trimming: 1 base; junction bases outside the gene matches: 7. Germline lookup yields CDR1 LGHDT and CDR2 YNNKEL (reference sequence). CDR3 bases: TGTGCCAGCAGCGGACAGGGTGCTCCAAGCAATCAGCCCCAGCATTTT. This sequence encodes CASSGQGAPSNQPQHF.

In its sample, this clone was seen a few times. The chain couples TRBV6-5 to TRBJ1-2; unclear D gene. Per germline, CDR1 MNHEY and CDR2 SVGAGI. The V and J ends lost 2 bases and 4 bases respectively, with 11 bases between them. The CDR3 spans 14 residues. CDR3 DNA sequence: TGTGCCAGCAGTTACGGCCCAGGCCGCTATGGCTACACCTTC. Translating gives CASSYGPGRYGYTF.

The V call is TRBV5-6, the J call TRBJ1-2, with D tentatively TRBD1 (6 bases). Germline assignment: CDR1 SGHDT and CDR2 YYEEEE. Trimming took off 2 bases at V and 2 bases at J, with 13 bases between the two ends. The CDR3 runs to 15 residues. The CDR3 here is CASSFGETGNYGYTF. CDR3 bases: TGTGCCAGCAGCTTCGGCGAAACAGGGAACTATGGCTACACCTTC.

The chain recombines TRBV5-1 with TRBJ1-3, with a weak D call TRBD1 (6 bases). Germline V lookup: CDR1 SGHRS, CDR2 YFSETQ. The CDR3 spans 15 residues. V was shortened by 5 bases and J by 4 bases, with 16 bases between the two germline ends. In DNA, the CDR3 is TGCGCCAGCAGTCCATCCGGGACAACAGGAAACACCATATATTTT. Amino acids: CASSPSGTTGNTIYF.